This is a list of T cell receptor beta chains from one sample in a study of T cells in tumors after PD-1 blockade. Data came from immunoSEQ multiplex PCR; TCRdb stores just in-frame clones and leaves some out. The sample lists more than 50,000 clones, approximately 79% seen once, with about 4.8% in the top ten. Sequencing used PBMCs, obtained after anti-PD-1 treatment. These receptors all stem from a human donor with basal cell carcinoma. CDR3s leave out the opening cysteine and the closing phenylalanine or tryptophan.

j_call v_call cdr3_aa
TRBJ1-2 TRBV12-3/TRBV12-4 ASSLVDSPVYT
TRBJ2-3 TRBV5-1 ASSSGTTKNPDTQY
TRBJ2-7 TRBV10-3 AISDPKTGASYEQY
TRBJ2-5 TRBV3-1/TRBV3-2 ASSPRGEETQY
TRBJ1-5 TRBV20-1 SASNLSQPQH
TRBJ2-3 TRBV2 AGVAGGTDTQY
TRBJ2-5 TRBV5-7 ASSFRQVQETQY
TRBJ1-4 TRBV5-1 ASSPGQGHEKLF
TRBJ2-1 TRBV24-1 ATSDLGSYNEQF
TRBJ2-1 TRBV27 ASTGGWRGTGNEQF
TRBJ2-2 TRBV10-3 AIREGQTNTGELF
TRBJ1-1 TRBV6-5 ASSLTGIEAF
TRBJ1-1 TRBV7-2 ASSLQTNTEAF
TRBJ2-7 TRBV3-1/TRBV3-2 ASSQDTYEQY
TRBJ2-6 TRBV18 ASSPPTVSGANVLT
TRBJ1-1 TRBV5-1 ASSLAGGSEAF
TRBJ1-3 TRBV9 ASSGQDHSGNTIY
TRBJ2-2 TRBV27 ASSQLGGSVPGELF
TRBJ1-2 TRBV28 ASRAWIGRDYGYT
TRBJ2-1 TRBV10-3 AISDFNEQF
TRBJ1-5 TRBV5-5 ASSLDGRLDQPQH
TRBJ1-5 TRBV2 ASRETVSNQPQH
TRBJ2-3 TRBV5-5 ASSLQLAGTDTQY
TRBJ1-5 TRBV7-9 ASSSTGGYSNQPQH
TRBJ1-2 TRBV29-1 SVGEGYGYT
TRBJ2-4 TRBV20-1 SASSDPLAKNIQY
TRBJ1-5 TRBV7-2 ASSSEGYSNQPQH
TRBJ2-1 TRBV11-3 ASSPGGGTYNEQF
TRBJ1-2 TRBV28 ASTAWGDYGYT
TRBJ2-7 TRBV6-5 ASSYSRGGGNEQY
TRBJ2-7 TRBV18 ASSPDQGSYEQY
TRBJ2-3 TRBV7-8 ASSLAVVAGARRDTQY
TRBJ1-6 TRBV21-1 ASSKGAGLHNSPLH
TRBJ2-2 TRBV5-1 ASSADSITGELF
TRBJ1-1 TRBV6-5 ASNHREVNTEAF
TRBJ1-6 TRBV5-4 ASSSYRALNSPLH
TRBJ1-1 TRBV18 ASSGEGNTEAF
TRBJ1-2 TRBV12-5 ASGLGTGEGGYT
TRBJ1-4 TRBV25-1 ASSEFGNEKLF
TRBJ2-3 TRBV4-2 ASSPPREGGIADTQY
TRBJ1-2 TRBV30 AWRIRGSYGYT
TRBJ2-7 TRBV27 ASSPGPLSYEQH